These T cell receptor beta chains were read from a single sample in a study of T-cell memory formation after mild COVID-19. TCRdb ran MiXCR on the 5' RACE reads and lists one entry per CDR3 protein. The sample holds roughly 610,000 distinct CDR3 sequences, 17% seen once. Input material: PBMCs or a T cell subset sorted from them (not recorded which). Source of these receptors: an adult woman who had mild COVID-19 (a few samples of this study predate the infection). Cell type and time point are not known. The CDR3 runs from the conserved cysteine through the conserved F or W. D genes are given only for firm matches. Clone size appears in some rows only: once, few, many, or a class for an expanded clone.

>few|TRBV12-3/TRBV12-4|TRBD1|TRBJ2-5
CASSQRQGFETQYF
TGTGCCAGCAGTCAGAGACAGGGTTTCGAGACCCAGTACTTC
>-|TRBV5-1|-|TRBJ2-7
CASSAEHSYEQYF
TGCGCCAGCAGCGCAGAACACAGCTACGAGCAGTACTTC
>-|TRBV9|-|TRBJ2-3
CASSVASVVTDTQYF
TGTGCCAGCAGCGTAGCTAGTGTTGTGACAGATACGCAGTATTTT
>-|TRBV20-1|TRBD1|TRBJ1-4
CSAGTGRNEKLFF
TGCAGCGCTGGGACAGGGCGGAATGAAAAACTGTTTTTT
>-|TRBV3-1|TRBD1|TRBJ2-7
CASSQDDRVVGQQYF
TGTGCCAGCAGCCAGGACGACAGGGTGGTGGGTCAGCAGTACTTC
>few|TRBV3-1|-|TRBJ2-1
CASSQQDINEQFF
TGTGCCAGCAGCCAACAGGACATCAATGAGCAGTTCTTC
>many|TRBV7-2|-|TRBJ2-2
CASSFVGVASTGELFF
TGTGCCAGCAGCTTCGTTGGAGTAGCGAGCACCGGGGAGCTGTTTTTT
>few|TRBV20-1|-|TRBJ2-3
CSARQRTSTDTQYF
TGCAGTGCTAGACAAAGGACTAGCACAGATACGCAGTATTTT
>few|TRBV7-6|TRBD2|TRBJ2-7
CASSFTGTSGTYEQYF
TGTGCCAGCAGCTTCACCGGGACTAGCGGTACCTACGAGCAGTACTTC
>few|TRBV6-5|-|TRBJ1-6
CASSYSSGGYNSPLHF
TGTGCCAGCAGTTACTCTTCTGGGGGTTATAATTCACCCCTCCACTTT
>few|TRBV4-1|-|TRBJ2-7
CASSQMGAGQKQYF
TGCGCCAGCAGCCAAATGGGCGCAGGGCAAAAGCAGTACTTC
>few|TRBV9|-|TRBJ2-7
CASSVGEDSYYEQYF
TGTGCCAGCAGCGTAGGTGAAGACAGCTACTACGAGCAGTACTTC
>-|TRBV5-1|TRBD2|TRBJ2-1
CASRERSGRNEQFF
TGCGCCAGTCGAGAGCGGTCCGGGAGGAATGAGCAGTTCTTC
>few|TRBV7-8|-|TRBJ1-1
CASSLQEETFF
TGTGCCAGCAGTCTCCAGGAAGAAACTTTCTTT
>few|TRBV29-1|TRBD2|TRBJ2-3
CSVEPLAELTDTQYF
TGCAGCGTTGAACCTCTAGCGGAGCTGACAGATACGCAGTATTTT
>few|TRBV19|-|TRBJ1-1
CASITGSTEAFF
TGTGCCAGTATCACGGGGAGCACTGAAGCTTTCTTT
>many|TRBV27|-|TRBJ2-1
CASALSYNEQFF
TGTGCCAGCGCTCTCTCCTACAATGAGCAGTTCTTC
>few|TRBV29-1|TRBD2|TRBJ2-1
CSAIELAGSLNEQFF
TGCAGCGCCATAGAACTAGCGGGAAGTTTAAATGAGCAGTTCTTC
>many|TRBV12-3/TRBV12-4|-|TRBJ2-7
CASSLAGGRTEQYF
TGTGCCAGCAGTTTAGCCGGAGGTAGAACCGAGCAGTACTTC
>-|TRBV20-1|-|TRBJ1-1
CSAFPRSGAGAFF
TGCAGTGCTTTCCCCCGTTCTGGGGCCGGGGCTTTCTTT
>-|TRBV5-1|-|TRBJ2-1
CASSLDGGHSSYNEQFF
TGCGCCAGCAGCTTGGACGGCGGGCATAGCTCCTACAATGAGCAGTTCTTC
>many|TRBV6-2/TRBV6-3|TRBD2|TRBJ2-7
CASTPWTSGNYEQYF
TGTGCCAGCACCCCCTGGACTAGCGGGAACTACGAGCAGTACTTC
>-|TRBV3-1|-|TRBJ1-2
CASSLRSGRNHYGYTF
TGTGCCAGCAGCCTACGATCGGGACGGAATCACTATGGCTACACCTTC
>few|TRBV19|-|TRBJ1-5
CASGLGAHQPQHF
TGTGCCAGTGGGTTGGGAGCACATCAGCCCCAGCATTTT
>few|TRBV7-2|TRBD1|TRBJ2-6
CASSLAGTASSGANVLTF
TGTGCCAGCAGCTTAGCGGGGACAGCGAGCTCTGGGGCCAACGTCCTGACTTTC
>few|TRBV20-1|TRBD1|TRBJ1-5
CSARDSRGNQPQHF
TGCAGTGCTAGAGATAGCAGGGGGAATCAGCCCCAGCATTTT
>few|TRBV18|TRBD1|TRBJ1-4
CASSPGQGHEKLFF
TGTGCCAGCTCACCCGGACAGGGTCACGAAAAACTGTTTTTT
>few|TRBV15|-|TRBJ1-1
CATSRDIRIEAFF
TGTGCCACCAGCAGAGATATTCGAATTGAAGCTTTCTTT
>-|TRBV20-1|TRBD2|TRBJ2-1
CSALTGTSGSNEQFF
TGCAGTGCGTTAACCGGGACTAGCGGGAGTAATGAGCAGTTCTTC
>few|TRBV5-1|-|TRBJ2-7
CASSPFGMAGSPYEQYF
TGCGCCAGCAGCCCATTTGGTATGGCCGGGTCCCCCTACGAGCAGTACTTC
>few|TRBV3-1|-|TRBJ1-1
CASSQAGGLSTEAFF
TGTGCCAGCAGCCAAGCTGGGGGTTTGAGCACTGAAGCTTTCTTT
>few|TRBV4-2|-|TRBJ1-3
CASSQEEGRNTIYF
TGTGCCAGCAGCCAAGAGGAAGGAAGAAACACCATATATTTT
>few|TRBV5-1|-|TRBJ2-7
CASRFSGTYEQYF
TGCGCCAGCAGGTTTTCCGGGACCTACGAGCAGTACTTC
>-|TRBV5-1|-|TRBJ1-2
CASSFVTGATYGYTF
TGCGCCAGCAGCTTTGTCACGGGGGCCACCTATGGCTACACCTTC
>-|TRBV6-5|-|TRBJ2-1
CASSLPRSSYNEQFF
TGTGCCAGCAGCCTTCCAAGGAGCTCCTACAATGAGCAGTTCTTC
>many|TRBV3-1|TRBD2|TRBJ2-3
CASSQGGRAADTQYF
TGTGCCAGCAGCCAAGGCGGGAGGGCCGCAGATACGCAGTATTTT
>few|TRBV7-9|TRBD2|TRBJ2-3
CASSLMTSGIPDTQYF
TGTGCCAGCAGCCTGATGACTAGCGGGATCCCAGATACGCAGTATTTT
>few|TRBV7-9|-|TRBJ2-4
CASSNTYLAKNIQYF
TGTGCCAGCAGCAACACCTACCTAGCCAAAAACATTCAGTACTTC
>few|TRBV7-6|TRBD1|TRBJ2-7
CASSLEGQPQYEQYF
TGTGCCAGCAGCTTAGAGGGACAGCCACAATACGAGCAGTACTTC
>-|TRBV7-8|-|TRBJ1-5
CASSLGRASPNQPQHF
TGTGCCAGCAGCTTAGGGAGAGCTTCCCCTAATCAGCCCCAGCATTTT
>-|TRBV5-5|-|TRBJ1-2
CASSLVPGHGYTF
TGTGCCAGCAGCTTGGTCCCAGGACATGGCTACACCTTC
>-|TRBV9|-|TRBJ1-1
CASSARFMNTEAFF
TGTGCCAGCAGCGCGAGGTTTATGAACACTGAAGCTTTCTTT
>few|TRBV4-1|TRBD1|TRBJ1-2
CASTQQGAGGYGYTF
TGCGCCAGCACCCAACAGGGGGCGGGAGGCTATGGCTACACCTTC
>-|TRBV4-1|TRBD2|TRBJ2-7
CASSQVAGRDEQYF
TGCGCCAGCAGCCAAGTAGCGGGTCGAGACGAGCAGTACTTC
>-|TRBV25-1|TRBD1|TRBJ2-1
CASSETGTGHNEQFF
TGTGCCAGCAGTGAAACCGGGACAGGTCACAATGAGCAGTTCTTC
>few|TRBV7-6|TRBD1|TRBJ2-3
CASSLAGGTPDTQYF
TGTGCCAGCAGCTTGGCAGGGGGTACCCCAGATACGCAGTATTTT
>once|TRBV2|TRBD1|TRBJ1-1
CASREDRGPTEAFF
TGTGCCAGCAGGGAAGACAGGGGGCCCACTGAAGCTTTCTTT
>-|TRBV25-1|-|TRBJ2-2
CASSESTGGAGELFF
TGTGCCAGCAGTGAATCCACCGGCGGGGCCGGGGAGCTGTTTTTT
>few|TRBV7-8|TRBD1|TRBJ2-1
CASSPQGALYNEQFF
TGTGCCAGCAGCCCCCAGGGGGCGCTTTACAATGAGCAGTTCTTC
>-|TRBV6-5|-|TRBJ1-4
CASSYGGGHGNEKLFF
TGTGCCAGCAGTTACGGAGGGGGGCATGGTAATGAAAAACTGTTTTTT
>-|TRBV5-1|-|TRBJ2-3
CASSQGTYTDTQYF
TGCGCCAGCAGCCAAGGGACCTACACAGATACGCAGTATTTT
>-|TRBV7-9|-|TRBJ1-2
CASSDKDSTFYGYTF
TGTGCCAGCAGTGATAAAGACAGTACTTTCTATGGCTACACCTTC
>-|TRBV5-4|TRBD1|TRBJ2-1
CASSRDRGGYNEQFF
TGTGCCAGCAGCCGTGACAGGGGCGGGTACAATGAGCAGTTCTTC
>-|TRBV6-5|-|TRBJ2-7
CASYGGGNVQYF
TGTGCCAGCTACGGGGGAGGCAACGTGCAGTACTTC
>-|TRBV27|TRBD1|TRBJ2-1
CASSSRGRGAYNEQFF
TGTGCCAGCAGTTCCAGGGGGCGAGGCGCTTACAATGAGCAGTTCTTC
>-|TRBV7-2|-|TRBJ2-2
CASSLAGAGVGTGELFF
TGTGCCAGCAGCTTAGCGGGGGCGGGAGTTGGCACCGGGGAGCTGTTTTTT
>-|TRBV7-9|-|TRBJ1-1
CASSPLGRGNTEAFF
TGTGCCAGCAGCCCCCTCGGCAGGGGGAACACTGAAGCTTTCTTT
>few|TRBV7-3|TRBD2|TRBJ2-7
CASSPRLAGYYEQYF
TGTGCCAGCAGCCCCCGACTAGCGGGGTACTACGAGCAGTACTTC